Sequencing of this TCR beta chain was carried out in a study of metastatic and nonmetastatic thyroid tumors. Study-wide background: The comparison covered peripheral blood and tumor or nodule tissue in malignant and benign thyroid patients.

This clone was recorded only once. Its antigen is as yet unknown. Authors' methods: Clinicopathological groups differed in CDR3, with these differences serving to build a distant-metastasis classifier for papillary thyroid cancer. MiXCR reprocessed the PCR reads for TCRdb. TCRdb's processing, not the authors' own work, is the source of the V and J calls. The sample lists approximately 38,000 clones; approximately 31% were seen once. Study-wide results and limits: It was reported that TCR beta diversity was significantly higher in malignant thyroid tumors than benign nodules, in blood and tumor.

Thyroid surgery was performed in patients who had received no treatment beforehand. CDR1 is SGHDN and CDR2 is FVKESK in the germline V gene. V was cut by 5 bases and J by 11 bases, with 18 bases left in between. The CDR3 is 13 amino acids. This receptor was obtained from a female donor with papillary thyroid cancer or a benign thyroid nodule (not recorded which). Some clones in this sample may be carry-over from other donors' samples. This sequence joins TRBV14 and TRBJ1-1; D is undetermined. The sequencing sample was made of tumor tissue. CDR3 sequence (DNA): TGTGCCAGCAGCGGAAGCAGAACGGGCGGGGCTTTCTTT. It yields the protein CASSGSRTGGAFF.